Listed here are 32 T cell receptor beta chains from one sample, sequenced in a study of cytomegalovirus exposure and HLA in healthy donors. The data were produced by immunoSEQ multiplex PCR, yet TCRdb's version contains in-frame clones alone and is incomplete. The table lists about 64,000 clones, roughly 94% of them singletons. Source material: PBMCs. These TCRs come from a woman aged 18-35 years in good health and CMV-seropositive.

The chain uses TRBV4-2 and TRBJ1-1; 9 bases line up with TRBD1. The germline V gene has CDR1 LGHNA and CDR2 YNFKEQ. The CDR3 has 15 amino acids. The ends lost 0 bases at V and 9 bases at J; junction bases unmatched: 8. CDR3 DNA: TGTGCCAGCAGCCAAGAAAGGGGACAGGGTAGTAAAGCTTTCTTT. Protein product: CASSQERGQGSKAFF.

This chain links TRBV5-4 with TRBJ1-2; D uncertain. Germline CDR1 SGHNT, CDR2 YYREEE (reference sequence). The CDR3 totals 15 residues. Trimming removed 3 bases from V and 1 base from J, with 13 bases in between. The CDR3 coding sequence is TGTGCCAGCAGCTCCGGGGTCCGTATTAACTATGGCTACACCTTC. Protein: CASSSGVRINYGYTF.

The chain couples TRBV5-1 to TRBJ2-3, with a weak D call TRBD1 (5 bases). CDR3 length: 15 amino acids. Trimming removed 0 bases from V and 3 bases from J, with 11 bases in between. CDR1 and CDR2 from the germline V gene are SGHRS and YFSETQ. The CDR3 DNA follows: TGCGCCAGCAGCTTGGGGGGCAGGTTGACAGATACGCAGTATTTT. Its protein product is CASSLGGRLTDTQYF.

V and J are TRBV4-3 and TRBJ1-4; D is ambiguous. The germline V and J ends were trimmed by 0 bases and 6 bases, with 11 bases remaining between them. The CDR3 loop spans 15 amino acids. Germline V CDR1 and CDR2: LGHNA, YSLEER. In DNA, the CDR3 is TGCGCCAGCAGCCAAGATTTCAGGCGTCATGAAAAACTGTTTTTT. It specifies CASSQDFRRHEKLFF.

The rearrangement uses TRBV4-3 and TRBJ2-1; 7 positions agree with TRBD2. After removal of 0 bases from V and 5 bases from J, the junction contained 13 bases not matched to a gene. Germline CDR1 is LGHNA and CDR2 is YSLEER. This CDR3 is built from 18 residues. The CDR3 DNA sequence: TGCGCCAGCAGCCAAGATGGGTGGGAGCGGGGAATTAACAATGAGCAGTTCTTC. Encoded protein: CASSQDGWERGINNEQFF.

The chain employs TRBV6-5 and TRBJ1-2; 8 bases are a match to TRBD1. The CDR3 totals 14 residues. The V gene's germline CDR1 is MNHEY and CDR2 SVGAGI. The junction had 5 bases not matched to a gene; V was cut back by 5 bases and J by 3 bases. CDR3 coding DNA: TGTGCCAGCAGTCCACAGGGGGGCCACTATGGCTACACCTTC. Its protein product is CASSPQGGHYGYTF.

V and J are TRBV5-1 and TRBJ2-5; 12 bases agree with TRBD2. Germline CDR1 SGHRS, CDR2 YFSETQ. This CDR3 has 15 residues. V lost 4 bases, J lost 4 bases, and 5 bases stayed unmatched. CDR3 bases: TGCGCCAGCAGCCGACTAGCGGGAGATTCAGAGACCCAGTACTTC. Translation: CASSRLAGDSETQYF.

The chain is built from TRBV6-5 and TRBJ1-1; tentatively, D is TRBD1 (6 bases). The germline V gene has CDR1 MNHEY and CDR2 SVGAGI. There are 13 residues in the CDR3. The V gene lost 4 bases and the J gene lost 1 base, with 7 bases spanning the gap. DNA for the CDR3: TGTGCCAGCAGTTTACAGGGGAACACTGAAGCTTTCTTT. This codes for CASSLQGNTEAFF.

The chain couples TRBV19 to TRBJ2-7; 7 nucleotides align to TRBD1. The CDR3 spans 14 residues. V trimming: 1 base; J trimming: 3 bases; junction bases outside the gene matches: 3. From germline, CDR1 is LNHDA and CDR2 SQIVND (reference sequence). CDR3 protein: CASSIGGQNYEQYF. In DNA, the CDR3 is TGTGCCAGTAGTATAGGGGGACAGAACTACGAGCAGTACTTC.

This clone came up once. The chain employs TRBV30 and TRBJ2-2; possible D gene TRBD1, 6 bases. This CDR3 region has 13 residues. Germline CDR1 is GTSNPN and CDR2 is SVGIG (reference sequence). CDR3 DNA: TGTGCAGGGGACATCGGGAACACCGGGGAGCTGTTTTTT. Its translation: CAGDIGNTGELFF.

The chain employs TRBV13 and TRBJ2-2; 8 nucleotides align to TRBD2. Germline V lookup: CDR1 PRHDT, CDR2 FYEKMQ (reference sequence). The V segment lost 5 bases and the J segment 7 bases; nucleotides outside the gene matches: 9. The CDR3 is made up of 15 amino acids. The CDR3 region is CASSPAGLGGGELFF. The CDR3 nucleotides read TGTGCCAGCAGCCCGGCGGGACTAGGAGGCGGGGAGCTGTTTTTT.

The genes are TRBV7-9 and TRBJ1-1; D is unclear. Trimming shortened V by 6 bases and J by 3 bases, and 17 bases separated the two germline ends. The germline V gene has CDR1 SEHNR and CDR2 FQNEAQ (reference sequence). The CDR3 covers 15 residues. The CDR3 spells CASSGTRGWDTEAFF. Here the CDR3 DNA reads TGTGCCAGCAGTGGCACGCGCGGGTGGGACACTGAAGCTTTCTTT.

The chain couples TRBV19 to TRBJ2-1, with 7 positions matching TRBD1. Germline loops: CDR1 LNHDA, CDR2 SQIVND (reference sequence). The CDR3 runs to 16 residues. Trimming at V came to 1 base and at J to 9 bases, leaving 12 bases not matched to a gene. CDR3 sequence (DNA): TGTGCCAGTAGTATAGGGGGGACAGCCTTTTGGAGTGAGCAGTTCTTC. It specifies CASSIGGTAFWSEQFF.

This chain links TRBV11-1 with TRBJ2-1, with 10 bases that match TRBD2. The J segment lost 7 bases and the V segment lost 4 bases, leaving 7 bases of the junction unmatched. CDR3 size: 15 residues. Germline CDR1 reads SGHAT; CDR2 reads FQDESV (reference sequence). CDR3 loop: CASSYQTSGTNEQFF. The CDR3 DNA sequence: TGTGCCAGCAGCTACCAAACTAGCGGGACAAATGAGCAGTTCTTC.

V and J are TRBV6-5 and TRBJ1-5, with 7 bases lining up with TRBD1. V shed 2 bases, J shed 10 bases, and the junction held 8 bases outside the gene matches. CDR3 length: 14 amino acids. Germline lookup yields CDR1 MNHEY and CDR2 SVGAGI. The CDR3 region is CASSYGQGGTPQHF. Written as DNA, the CDR3 is TGTGCCAGCAGTTACGGGCAGGGGGGTACACCCCAGCATTTT.

The chain links TRBV4-3 to TRBJ1-1, with 7 bases identical to TRBD1. The junction had 9 bases not matched to a gene; V was cut back by 1 base and J by 7 bases. The CDR3 spans 15 residues. CDR1 is LGHNA, CDR2 YSLEER, per germline. For the CDR3, the DNA is TGCGCCAGCAGCCAAGCCTGGCTAGGGGGCAGTGAAGCTTTCTTT. Translation gives CASSQAWLGGSEAFF.

This chain links TRBV19 with TRBJ2-5, with 7 bases identical to TRBD2. Unmatched junction bases numbered 13, after V lost 4 bases and J lost 5 bases. CDR3 length equals 16 residues. Germline lookup yields CDR1 LNHDA and CDR2 SQIVND (reference sequence). CDR3 loop: CASSTVAGVALETQYF. CDR3 nucleotide sequence: TGTGCCAGTAGTACCGTAGCGGGTGTGGCTTTGGAGACCCAGTACTTC.

The rearrangement uses TRBV29-1 and TRBJ2-4; 9 bases map to TRBD2. The CDR3 has 13 amino acids. The V and J ends lost 7 bases and 3 bases, in that order; junction bases with no gene match: 4. CDR1 is SQVTM, CDR2 ANQGSEA, per germline. The CDR3 coding sequence is TGCAGCGGCGGGGGGGAAGGCAAAAACATTCAGTACTTC. Protein sequence: CSGGGEGKNIQYF.

The V gene is TRBV29-1, the J gene TRBJ2-2, with D perhaps TRBD2 (5 bases). The CDR3 loop spans 14 amino acids. Trimming removed 4 bases at V and 1 base at J, with 10 bases between. Germline CDR1 is SQVTM and CDR2 is ANQGSEA. This CDR3 is CSVVTSRNTGELFF. The CDR3 DNA reads as TGCAGCGTTGTTACTAGTAGGAACACCGGGGAGCTGTTTTTT.

Within the sample, this clone is medium-sized. The DNA of the CDR3 is TGTGCCAGCAGTGAACCCGATGGGGGGGACGAGCAGTACTTC. This codes for CASSEPDGGDEQYF. The rearrangement joins TRBV6-5 to TRBJ2-7; 7 positions agree with TRBD2. This CDR3 is built from 14 residues. Germline V lookup: CDR1 MNHEY, CDR2 SVGAGI. V gave up 5 bases and J gave up 5 bases; unmatched junction bases: 9.

The chain joins TRBV7-3 to TRBJ2-2, with a possible D match to TRBD1 (6 bases). CDR1 and CDR2 (germline): SGHTA, FQGTGA. This CDR3 contains 14 residues. V lost 5 bases, J lost 3 bases, and 10 bases lay in between. The CDR3 DNA is TGTGCCAGCAGCCCGGGGACATACACCGGGGAGCTGTTTTTT. This gives the protein CASSPGTYTGELFF.

The chain carries TRBV29-1 and TRBJ2-6; the D gene is possibly TRBD2 (6 bases). Germline V CDR1 and CDR2: SQVTM, ANQGSEA. With 7 bases removed from V and 2 bases from J, the gap between germline ends came to 9 bases. The CDR3 spans 13 residues. The CDR3 loop is CSAGGPGANVLTF. The DNA of the CDR3 is TGCAGCGCTGGAGGGCCTGGGGCCAACGTCCTGACTTTC.

This chain joins TRBV2 and TRBJ2-2; weak D call: TRBD2 (6 bases). The CDR3 runs to 16 residues. Per germline, CDR1 SNHLY and CDR2 FYNNEI. V lost 7 bases, J lost 0 bases, and 15 bases lay in between. DNA of the CDR3: TGTGCCAGCATCCGGGACTCTAGAGCGAACACCGGGGAGCTGTTTTTT. Its protein is CASIRDSRANTGELFF.

V is TRBV19 and J is TRBJ2-5, with D tentatively TRBD2 (6 bases). From germline, CDR1 is LNHDA and CDR2 SQIVND (reference sequence). The CDR3 length is 15 residues. Trimming left V 9 bases short and J 1 base short, with 18 bases between. In nucleotides, the CDR3 is TGTGCCAGCCAACCGGGACTTACATTCCAAGAGACCCAGTACTTC. This gives the protein CASQPGLTFQETQYF.

The chain joins TRBV9 to TRBJ2-7; no clear D. V lost 4 bases to trimming and J lost 3 bases, with 11 bases between them. Per the germline V gene, CDR1 is SGDLS and CDR2 is YYNGEE. The CDR3 loop spans 13 amino acids. In DNA, the CDR3 is TGTGCCAGCAGCTCCTCCCCAGGCTACGAGCAGTACTTC. It codes for CASSSSPGYEQYF.

This clone was detected only once. CDR3 residues: CAWSQNGVHTDTQYF. As DNA, the CDR3 is TGTGCCTGGAGTCAAAACGGGGTCCACACAGATACGCAGTATTTT. The rearrangement joins TRBV30 to TRBJ2-3; tentatively, D is TRBD2 (5 bases). This CDR3 spans 15 amino acids. Trimming left V 2 bases short and J 2 bases short, with 14 bases between. The germline V gene encodes CDR1 GTSNPN and CDR2 SVGIG (reference sequence).

The chain joins TRBV13 to TRBJ2-5; 7 nucleotides agree with TRBD1. V trimming: 5 bases; J trimming: 7 bases; junction bases outside the gene matches: 13. This CDR3 is built from 15 residues. Germline lookup yields CDR1 PRHDT and CDR2 FYEKMQ (reference sequence). The CDR3, as DNA: TGTGCCAGCAGCGCCCGGGACAGCCGTCTGGGGACCCAGTACTTC. This translates into CASSARDSRLGTQYF.

The rearrangement uses TRBV5-5 and TRBJ1-2, with TRBD1 matching 8 bases. Germline trimming cut 4 bases from V and 3 bases from J; bases unmatched to any gene: 8. The CDR3 length is 15 residues. Per germline, CDR1 SGHKS and CDR2 YYEKEE (reference sequence). The CDR3: CASSRATGDYYGYTF. CDR3 DNA: TGTGCCAGCAGCAGAGCGACAGGGGATTACTATGGCTACACCTTC.

This chain links TRBV27 with TRBJ2-1; TRBD1 agrees at 7 bases. CDR3 length equals 16 residues. Germline V gives CDR1 MNHEY, CDR2 SMNVEV (reference sequence). V trimming: 6 bases; J trimming: 3 bases; junction bases outside the gene matches: 11. CDR3 in amino acids: CASREGAGMGYNEQFF. The CDR3 DNA sequence: TGTGCCAGCAGAGAGGGGGCGGGTATGGGCTACAATGAGCAGTTCTTC.

This clone was recorded once. The rearrangement joins TRBV10-3 to TRBJ1-2; 7 bases are a match to TRBD1. Trimming at V came to 3 bases and at J to 5 bases, leaving 15 bases not matched to a gene. The CDR3 length is 17 residues. The germline V gene has CDR1 ENHRY and CDR2 SYGVKD. For the CDR3, the DNA is TGTGCCATCAGTGACGGTGACAGGGTAAGGTCCGAATATGGCTACACCTTC. It codes for CAISDGDRVRSEYGYTF.

This rearrangement joins TRBV4-1 to TRBJ2-2; D is unresolved. Germline CDR1 MGHRA, CDR2 YSYEKL. This CDR3 has 14 amino acids. Trimming took 1 base from V and 4 from J, leaving 7 bases between them. CDR3 coding DNA: TGCGCCAGCAGCCAAGCACAATCCACCGGGGAGCTGTTTTTT. This sequence encodes CASSQAQSTGELFF.

The CDR3 here is CASSGLQTSPQHF. CDR3 in DNA: TGTGCCAGCAGTGGCTTACAGACATCGCCCCAGCATTTT. The V and J genes are TRBV2 and TRBJ1-5; D unclear. Germline V lookup: CDR1 SNHLY, CDR2 FYNNEI. V was pared by 4 bases and J by 9 bases, with 13 bases between. The CDR3 runs to 13 residues.